These T cell receptor beta chains were read from a single sample in a study of blood T cell repertoires in COVID-19. Assay: immunoSEQ multiplex PCR; the TCRdb copy retains only in-frame clones and omits some. The sample carries 25,000 to 35,000 clones, 90% recorded once. The sequenced sample consisted of peripheral blood. These receptors all stem from a man aged 65-85 years with active or convalescent COVID-19. Each CDR3 is given with its conserved first and last residue. D genes are given only for firm matches. For some rows the clone size is stated as once, few or many, or as a class when expanded; others skip it.

>TRBV19|NA|TRBJ1-3|NA
TGTGCCAGTAGTATAGACTTAACTGGAAACACCATATATTTT
CASSIDLTGNTIYF
>TRBV6-1|NA|TRBJ1-5|TRBD1
TGTGCCAGCAGTGATGATGGACAGGGGGGGCAGCCCCAGCATTTT
CASSDDGQGGQPQHF
>TRBV7-8|NA|TRBJ2-7|TRBD1
TGTGCCAGCAGCGTAGCCACGAGGACAGGCTTCTCCTACGAGCAGTACTTC
CASSVATRTGFSYEQYF
>TRBV6-2/TRBV6-3|NA|TRBJ2-5|NA
TGTGCCAGCAGCCAAAGGGCCCCGGGGAACCTTTTCACCCAGTACTTC
CASSQRAPGNLFTQYF
>TRBV5-1|NA|TRBJ2-3|TRBD1
TGCGCCAGCAGCTCGACAGGGACGGATACGCAGTATTTT
CASSSTGTDTQYF
>TRBV25-1|NA|TRBJ1-2|NA
TGTGCCAGCAGTGAATATTCCCGGGGTGGCTACACCTTC
CASSEYSRGGYTF
>TRBV5-1|NA|TRBJ2-2|TRBD2
TGCGCCAGCAGCTTGGACGGGACTAGGGCCGGGGAGCTGTTTTTT
CASSLDGTRAGELFF
>TRBV4-1|few|TRBJ1-2|TRBD1
TGCGCCAGCAGCCAGGTAGGGACAGGAAGAACCTATGGCTACACCTTC
CASSQVGTGRTYGYTF
>TRBV3-1/TRBV3-2|NA|TRBJ1-6|TRBD1
TGTGCCAGCAGCACGACAGGGACTAATTCACCCCTCCACTTT
CASSTTGTNSPLHF
>TRBV10-3|NA|TRBJ2-2|TRBD1
TGTGCCATCAGAGGGACAGGCGCGAACACCGGGGAGCTGTTTTTT
CAIRGTGANTGELFF
>TRBV27|NA|TRBJ2-2|NA
TGTGCCAGCAGTTTAGAAGGCAGGGGAACCGGGGAGCTGTTTTTT
CASSLEGRGTGELFF
>TRBV6-2/TRBV6-3|NA|TRBJ1-1|NA
TGTGCCAGCACCCCCTACGGACAGAACACTGAAGCTTTCTTT
CASTPYGQNTEAFF
>TRBV28|NA|TRBJ2-5|TRBD1
TGTGCCAGCAGTAACAGGGGAAAACAAGAGACCCAGTACTTC
CASSNRGKQETQYF
>TRBV10-3|once|TRBJ2-2|TRBD1
TGTGCCATCGGGGCAGGGGGAAACACCGGGGAGCTGTTTTTT
CAIGAGGNTGELFF
>TRBV14|NA|TRBJ1-1|TRBD1
TGTGCCAGCAGCCAAGAGGGGACAGGGCGTGAAGCTTTCTTT
CASSQEGTGREAFF
>TRBV12-3/TRBV12-4|NA|TRBJ2-1|NA
TGTGCCAGCAGCAAGCCATCCTACAATGAGCAGTTCTTC
CASSKPSYNEQFF
>TRBV20-1|NA|TRBJ1-1|NA
TGCAGTGCTAGTCCGTCAGTTGAAGCTTTCTTT
CSASPSVEAFF
>TRBV15|NA|TRBJ2-2|NA
TGTGCCACCAGCAGAGCGGGGTCCGGCACCGGGGAGCTGTTTTTT
CATSRAGSGTGELFF
>TRBV6-6|NA|TRBJ1-2|TRBD1
TGTGCCAGCGGGGGACAGGGTTTTCCCTATGGCTACACCTTC
CASGGQGFPYGYTF
>TRBV3-1/TRBV3-2|NA|TRBJ2-5|TRBD2
TGTGCCAGCGGTGAAGTAGGACTAGCGGGACTTGTGGGGACCCAGTACTTC
CASGEVGLAGLVGTQYF
>TRBV9|NA|TRBJ1-5|TRBD1
TGTGCCAGCAGCGTAGGGACAGGGCATCAGCCCCAGCATTTT
CASSVGTGHQPQHF
>TRBV5-5|NA|TRBJ1-1|NA
TGTGCCAGCAGCCCCCAGGGGCAGATGAACACTGAAGCTTTCTTT
CASSPQGQMNTEAFF
>TRBV6-5|NA|TRBJ2-1|NA
TGTGCCAGCAGTCGACAGGGAGGAGAGCAGTTCTTC
CASSRQGGEQFF
>TRBV14|NA|TRBJ2-4|NA
TGTGCCAGCAGCCAAGATGTTCGACCAGGGGATGGCAAAAACATTCAGTACTTC
CASSQDVRPGDGKNIQYF
>TRBV19|NA|TRBJ1-4|TRBD1
TGTGCCAGTAGTCCCAGGGGGCTCGGAGAAAAACTGTTTTTT
CASSPRGLGEKLFF
>TRBV7-8|NA|TRBJ2-1|TRBD2
TGTGCCAGCAGCTTAAGCTCGGCGGGGGGGTACAATGAGCAGTTCTTC
CASSLSSAGGYNEQFF
>TRBV21-1|NA|TRBJ1-5|NA
TGTGCCAGCAGCAAAAAAGCGTACGACCGGGACAGGGGGCAAGGAAATCGTGGCAATCAGCCCCAGCATTTT
CASSKKAYDRDRGQGNRGNQPQHF
>TRBV28|NA|TRBJ1-1|TRBD1
TGTGCCAGCAGTTCACCGGCCGGGACAGGGGATGTGAACACTGAAGCTTTCTTT
CASSSPAGTGDVNTEAFF